The 6 T cell receptor beta chains below were found in one sample sequenced in a study of identical twins. A single record per CDR3 protein comes from TCRdb applying MiXCR to the 5' RACE reads. Of 400,000 to 550,000 distinct CDR3 sequences in the sample, 20% to 25% were seen once. These data also formed part of another study, on T cells expressing NK-cell markers.

The sequencing input was CD4+ T cells sorted from blood. These receptors were obtained from a woman between 18 and 30 years old in good health.

This clonotype was recorded many times. The chain combines TRBV5-1 with TRBJ2-3; D call uncertain. V was clipped by 0 bases and J by 1 base, with 6 bases between them. The germline V gene has CDR1 SGHRS and CDR2 YFSETQ. The CDR3 has 14 residues. CDR3: CASSLGQRTDTQYF. The CDR3 DNA reads as TGCGCCAGCAGCTTGGGCCAACGCACAGATACGCAGTATTTT.

A few counts support this clonotype. V gene TRBV2 combines with J gene TRBJ2-1; 7 bases align to TRBD2. The CDR3 has 15 amino acids. V lost 7 bases, J lost 9 bases, and 15 bases stayed unmatched. Germline assignment: CDR1 SNHLY and CDR2 FYNNEI. CDR3 sequence: CASTPGPSGALEQFF. The CDR3 nucleotides are TGTGCCAGCACCCCGGGGCCTAGCGGTGCCCTTGAGCAGTTCTTC.

The chain links TRBV10-3 to TRBJ2-2; 10 nucleotides agree with TRBD2. Trimming removed 6 bases from V and 5 bases from J; junction bases left unmatched: 6. The CDR3 is 15 residues long. CDR1 and CDR2 from the germline V gene are ENHRY and SYGVKD. Written as DNA, the CDR3 is TGTGCCATCAGCTGGACTAGCGGATTGACCGGGGAGCTGTTTTTT. Protein product: CAISWTSGLTGELFF.

The genes are TRBV27 and TRBJ2-3, with D uncertain. With 3 bases removed from V and 7 bases from J, the gap between germline ends came to 17 bases. Germline CDR1 MNHEY, CDR2 SMNVEV (reference sequence). This CDR3 is built from 15 residues. Here the CDR3 reads CASSFEASGPYTQYF. Here the CDR3 DNA reads TGTGCCAGCAGTTTTGAGGCTAGTGGTCCTTATACGCAGTATTTT.

The chain is built from TRBV12-3 or TRBV12-4 and TRBJ1-1; D not certain. The CDR3 has 13 residues. V lost 7 bases and J 4 bases, leaving 13 bases between the germline ends. CDR3 sequence (DNA): TGTGCCAGCATTACCGGGAGTATCACTGAAGCTTTCTTT. Translation: CASITGSITEAFF.

The V and J genes are TRBV20-1 and TRBJ2-2, with 10 nucleotides matching TRBD2. Germline V gene data show CDR1 as DFQATT and CDR2 as SNEGSKA (reference sequence). The J segment lost 6 bases and the V segment lost 1 base, leaving 2 bases of the junction unmatched. This CDR3 has 14 amino acids. For the CDR3, the DNA is TGCAGTGCTAGAGCGGGACTAGCGTCCGGGGAGCTGTTTTTT. Protein product: CSARAGLASGELFF.